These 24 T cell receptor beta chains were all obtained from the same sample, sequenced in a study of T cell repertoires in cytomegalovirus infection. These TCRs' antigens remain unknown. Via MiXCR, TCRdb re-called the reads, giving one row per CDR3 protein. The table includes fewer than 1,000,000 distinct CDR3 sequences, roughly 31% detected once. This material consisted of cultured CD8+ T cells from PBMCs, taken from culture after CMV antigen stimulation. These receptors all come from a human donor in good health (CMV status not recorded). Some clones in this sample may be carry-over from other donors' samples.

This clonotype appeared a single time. CDR3 bases: TGTGCTAGTGGTTTGGTAGGGGTGTTCGGGGAGCTGTTTTTT. This sequence encodes CASGLVGVFGELFF. V usage is TRBV12-5 and J usage is TRBJ2-2, with a weak D call TRBD1 (5 bases). Germline V lookup: CDR1 LGHNT, CDR2 FRNRAP. The CDR3 loop spans 14 amino acids. V lost 0 bases and J 7 bases, leaving 9 bases between the germline ends.

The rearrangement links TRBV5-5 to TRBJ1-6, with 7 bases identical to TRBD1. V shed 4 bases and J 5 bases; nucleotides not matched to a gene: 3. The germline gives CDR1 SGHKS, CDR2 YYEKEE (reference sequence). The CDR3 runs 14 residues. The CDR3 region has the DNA TGTGCCAGCAGCGTGGACAGGAATAATTCACCCCTCCACTTT. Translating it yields CASSVDRNNSPLHF.

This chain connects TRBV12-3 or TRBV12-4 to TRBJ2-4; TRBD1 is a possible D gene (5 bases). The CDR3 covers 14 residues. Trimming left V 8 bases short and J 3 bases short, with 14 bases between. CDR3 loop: CASSQKGLKNIQYF. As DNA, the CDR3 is TGTGCCAGCTCTCAAAAGGGGCTCAAAAACATTCAGTACTTC.

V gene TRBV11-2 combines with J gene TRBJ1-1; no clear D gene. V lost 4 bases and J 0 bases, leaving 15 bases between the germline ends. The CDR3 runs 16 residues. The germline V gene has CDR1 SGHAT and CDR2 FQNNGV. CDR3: CASSSWAGLMNTEAFF. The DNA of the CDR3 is TGTGCCAGCAGCTCCTGGGCGGGGTTGATGAACACTGAAGCTTTCTTT.

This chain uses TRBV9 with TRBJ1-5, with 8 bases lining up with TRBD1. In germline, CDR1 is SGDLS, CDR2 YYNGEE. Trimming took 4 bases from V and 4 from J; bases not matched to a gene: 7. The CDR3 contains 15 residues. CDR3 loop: CASSPSRGLNQPQHF. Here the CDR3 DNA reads TGTGCCAGCAGCCCCAGCAGGGGGCTAAATCAGCCCCAGCATTTT.

The chain's CDR3 is CASSLGYGGLSSYEQYF. In nucleotides, the CDR3 is TGTGCCAGCAGTTTAGGCTACGGTGGTCTGAGCTCCTACGAGCAGTACTTC. The chain combines TRBV28 with TRBJ2-7; no definite D call. The CDR3 contains 17 residues. Germline-derived CDR1 and CDR2 are MDHEN and SYDVKM. Trimming shortened V by 2 bases and J by 0 bases, and 17 bases separated the two germline ends.

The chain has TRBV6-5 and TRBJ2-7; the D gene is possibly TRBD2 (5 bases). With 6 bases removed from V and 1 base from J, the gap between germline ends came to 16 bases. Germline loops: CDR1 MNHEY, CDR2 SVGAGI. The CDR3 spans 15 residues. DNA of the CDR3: TGTGCCAGCAGCCTCGGTGCGGGCAGGTCCTACGAGCAGTACTTC. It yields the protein CASSLGAGRSYEQYF.

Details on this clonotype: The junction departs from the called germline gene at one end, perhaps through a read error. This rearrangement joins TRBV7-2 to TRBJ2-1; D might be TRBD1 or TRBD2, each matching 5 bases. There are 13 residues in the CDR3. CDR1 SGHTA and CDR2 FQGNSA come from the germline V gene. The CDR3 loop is CASSEGSYNEQSF. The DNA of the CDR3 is TGTGCCAGCAGTGAGGGGTCGTACAATGAGCAGTCCTTC. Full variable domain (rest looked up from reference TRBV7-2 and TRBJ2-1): GAGVSQSPSNKVTEKGKDVELRCDPISGHTALYWYRQSLGQGLEFLIYFQGNSAPDKSGLPSDRFSAERTGGSVSTLTIQRTQQEDSAVYLCASSEGSYNEQSFGPGTRLTVL.

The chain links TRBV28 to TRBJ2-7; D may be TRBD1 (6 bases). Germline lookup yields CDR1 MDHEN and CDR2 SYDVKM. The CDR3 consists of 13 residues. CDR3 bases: TGTGCCAACAGTTCTACAGGGAACTACGAGCAGTACGTC. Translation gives CANSSTGNYEQYV.

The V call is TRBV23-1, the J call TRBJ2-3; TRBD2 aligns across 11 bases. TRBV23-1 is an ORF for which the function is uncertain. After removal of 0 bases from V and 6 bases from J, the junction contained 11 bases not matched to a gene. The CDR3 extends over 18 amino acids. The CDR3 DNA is TGCGCCAGCAGTCAATCAAGTAGCGGGGGGGCCAGTGGGGATACGCAGTATTTT. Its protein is CASSQSSSGGASGDTQYF.

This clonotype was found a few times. CDR3 bases: TGTGCCAGCAGTTATGAAAGGACTGATGAGCAGTTCTTC. It is translated as CASSYERTDEQFF. The chain employs TRBV6-6 and TRBJ2-1; the D gene is possibly TRBD2 (5 bases). The CDR3 has 13 amino acids. Per germline, CDR1 MNHNY and CDR2 SVGAGI (reference sequence). V was shortened by 3 bases and J by 8 bases, with 11 bases between the two germline ends.

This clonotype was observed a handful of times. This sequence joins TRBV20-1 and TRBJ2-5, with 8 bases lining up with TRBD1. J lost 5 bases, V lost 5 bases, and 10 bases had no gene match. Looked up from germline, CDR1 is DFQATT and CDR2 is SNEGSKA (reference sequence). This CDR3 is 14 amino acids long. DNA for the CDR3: TGCAGTGCTCTCTCAGGGGGCAGAGGGGAGACCCAGTACTTC. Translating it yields CSALSGGRGETQYF.

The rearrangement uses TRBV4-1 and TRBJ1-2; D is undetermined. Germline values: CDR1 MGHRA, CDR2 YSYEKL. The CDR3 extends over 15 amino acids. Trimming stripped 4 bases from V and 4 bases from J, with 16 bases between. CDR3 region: CASSPTGGSFYGYTF. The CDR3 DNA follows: TGCGCCAGCAGCCCGACGGGTGGCAGCTTCTATGGCTACACCTTC.

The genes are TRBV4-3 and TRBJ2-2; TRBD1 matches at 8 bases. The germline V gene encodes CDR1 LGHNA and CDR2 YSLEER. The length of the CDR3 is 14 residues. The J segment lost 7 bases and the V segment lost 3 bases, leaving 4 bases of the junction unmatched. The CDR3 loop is CASSQGDRHGELFF. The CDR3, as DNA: TGCGCCAGCAGCCAGGGGGACAGGCACGGGGAGCTGTTTTTT.

The CDR3 DNA is TGTGCCAGCAGCCTCCTGGGGGAACTCGCAACTAATGAAAAACTGTTTTTT. This encodes CASSLLGELATNEKLFF. The chain couples TRBV5-6 to TRBJ1-4; possibly TRBD1 for D (5 bases). V was pared by 4 bases and J by 0 bases, with 16 bases between. Looked up from germline, CDR1 is SGHDT and CDR2 is YYEEEE. CDR3 length: 17 amino acids.

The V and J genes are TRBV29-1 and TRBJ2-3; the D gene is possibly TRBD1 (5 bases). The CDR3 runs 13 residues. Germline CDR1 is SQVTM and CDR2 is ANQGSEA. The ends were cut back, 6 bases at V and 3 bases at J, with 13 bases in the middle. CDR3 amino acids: CSVQGTGTDTQYF. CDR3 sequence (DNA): TGCAGCGTGCAGGGAACTGGAACAGATACGCAGTATTTT.

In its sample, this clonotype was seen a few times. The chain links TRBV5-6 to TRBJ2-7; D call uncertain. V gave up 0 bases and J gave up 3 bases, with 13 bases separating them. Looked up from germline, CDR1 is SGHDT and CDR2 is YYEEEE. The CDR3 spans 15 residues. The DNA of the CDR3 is TGTGCCAGCAGCTTGGGGGCTAGTGTGTACTACGAGCAGTACTTC. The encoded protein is CASSLGASVYYEQYF.

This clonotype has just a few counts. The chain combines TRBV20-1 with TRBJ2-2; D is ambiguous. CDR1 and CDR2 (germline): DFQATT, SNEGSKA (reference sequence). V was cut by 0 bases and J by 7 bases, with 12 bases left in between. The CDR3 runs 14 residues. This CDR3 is CSARDEKGLGELFF. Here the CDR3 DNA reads TGCAGTGCTAGAGATGAAAAGGGTCTCGGGGAGCTGTTTTTT.

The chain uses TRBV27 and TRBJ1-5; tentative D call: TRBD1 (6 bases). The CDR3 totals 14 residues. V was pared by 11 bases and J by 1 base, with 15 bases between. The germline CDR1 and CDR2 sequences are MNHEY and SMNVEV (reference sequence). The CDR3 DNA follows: TGTGCCGCCGGAGGGGGGGCCAGCAATCAGCCCCAGCATTTT. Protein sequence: CAAGGGASNQPQHF.

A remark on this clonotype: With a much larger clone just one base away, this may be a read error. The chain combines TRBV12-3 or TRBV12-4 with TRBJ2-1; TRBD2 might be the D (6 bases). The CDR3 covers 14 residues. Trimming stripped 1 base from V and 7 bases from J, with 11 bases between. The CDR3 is CASSLGGRWNEQFF. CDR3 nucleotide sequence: TGTGCCAGCAGTTTAGGGGGGAGGTGGAATGAGCAGTTCTTC.

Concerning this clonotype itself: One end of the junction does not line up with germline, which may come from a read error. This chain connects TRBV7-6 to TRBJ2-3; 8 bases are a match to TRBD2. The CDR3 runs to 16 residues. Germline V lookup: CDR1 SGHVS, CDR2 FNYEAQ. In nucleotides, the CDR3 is TGTGCTAGCAGCTTGGAGATAGCGGGGAGCACAGATACGCAGTATTTT. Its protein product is CASSLEIAGSTDTQYF.

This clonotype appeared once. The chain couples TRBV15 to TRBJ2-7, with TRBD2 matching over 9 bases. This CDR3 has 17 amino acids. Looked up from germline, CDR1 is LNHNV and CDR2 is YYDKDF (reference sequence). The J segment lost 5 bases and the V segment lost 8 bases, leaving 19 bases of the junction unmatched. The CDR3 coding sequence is TGTGCCACCGCCCAGCGGGGGGTTTCCCCCGCGGTAGACGAGCAGTACTTC. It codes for CATAQRGVSPAVDEQYF. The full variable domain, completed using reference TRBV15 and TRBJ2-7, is DAMVIQNPRYQVTQFGKPVTLSCSQTLNHNVMYWYQQKSSQAPKLLFHYYDKDFNNEADTPDNFQSRRPNTSFCFLDIRSPGLGDTAMYLCATAQRGVSPAVDEQYFGPGTRLTVT.

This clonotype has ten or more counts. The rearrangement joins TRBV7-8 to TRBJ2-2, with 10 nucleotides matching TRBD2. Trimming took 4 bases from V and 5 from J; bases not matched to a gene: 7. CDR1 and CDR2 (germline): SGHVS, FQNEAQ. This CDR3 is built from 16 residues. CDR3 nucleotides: TGTGCCAGCAGCTCCTCGCCAGCGGGGGGGACCGGGGAGCTGTTTTTT. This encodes CASSSSPAGGTGELFF.

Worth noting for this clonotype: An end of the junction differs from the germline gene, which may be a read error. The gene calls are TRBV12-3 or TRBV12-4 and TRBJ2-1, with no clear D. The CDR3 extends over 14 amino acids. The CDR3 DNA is TGTGCCAACAGTACAGATCTGAATGGGGATGAGCAGTTCTTC. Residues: CANSTDLNGDEQFF.